This TCR beta chain was found in a study of blood T cell repertoires in COVID-19. Study-wide context: Samples taken during acute and convalescent COVID-19 were collected in the United States, Italy and Spain. T cells, B-cell-depleted T cells, or PBMCs supplied cDNA or gDNA.

Study processing details: Scientists estimated how many nucleated cells there were by amplifying reference gene primers. Method: immunoSEQ multiplex PCR; TCRdb's copy keeps in-frame clones and lacks some. The V and J calls and the clone size are those of that table, but D and trimming were determined from the DNA. The sample records 200,000 or so clones, 85% being singletons. Input material: peripheral blood. This TCR came from a man aged 50 to 60 who had recovered from COVID-19.

The CDR3, as DNA: TGTGCCAGCAGTTGGGCCGAACGGACAGGGGAAAGCAATCAGCCCCAGCATTTT. This sequence encodes CASSWAERTGESNQPQHF. V gene TRBV6-2 or TRBV6-3 combines with J gene TRBJ1-5, with TRBD1 identical over 9 bases. The CDR3 totals 18 residues. V shed 4 bases and J 1 base; nucleotides not matched to a gene: 11. CDR1 and CDR2 (germline): MNHEY, SVGEGT.